The 8 T cell receptor beta chains listed next were all sequenced from one sample in a study of T cells expressing NK-cell markers. Using the 5' RACE reads, TCRdb records one entry per CDR3 protein without DNA. The sample holds 350,000 to 500,000 distinct CDR3 sequences. The sample taken for sequencing was blood T cells: a sorted CD56 or NKG2C T cell subset, CD4+ or CD8+ T cells, or bulk PBMC T cells (not recorded which). These receptors were collected from a woman between 18 and 75 years old in good health.

This rearrangement joins TRBV6-5 to TRBJ1-5. Germline CDR1 reads MNHEY; CDR2 reads SVGAGI. This CDR3 is 14 amino acids long. The CDR3 is CASSYGQPNQPQHF.

The CDR3 reads CASSSGQGGNYGYTF. V gene TRBV7-2 combines with J gene TRBJ1-2; lacking DNA, the TRBD1 call made by TCRdb goes unchecked. This CDR3 is 15 amino acids long. Germline CDR1 SGHTA, CDR2 FQGNSA.

This rearrangement joins TRBV20-1 to TRBJ2-5; TCRdb lists TRBD2, though no DNA is available to test this call. The CDR3 spans 13 residues. CDR1 is DFQATT, CDR2 SNEGSKA, per germline (reference sequence). The CDR3 protein is CSALRRGQETQYF.

The J gene is TRBJ2-7, the V gene TRBV5-4; TCRdb designates TRBD2, a call that cannot be tested without DNA. Germline-derived CDR1 and CDR2 are SGHNT and YYREEE (reference sequence). CDR3 length: 16 residues. CDR3 sequence reads: CASSLEGLPTAYEQYF.

The chain combines TRBV19 with TRBJ2-1. CDR1 and CDR2 from the germline V gene are LNHDA and SQIVND (reference sequence). The CDR3 contains 13 residues. The CDR3 here is CASRQGSHNEQFF.

The chain links TRBV20-1 to TRBJ1-1. Germline V gene data show CDR1 as DFQATT and CDR2 as SNEGSKA (reference sequence). The CDR3 extends over 14 amino acids. The CDR3 spells CSARVQAGVGEAFF.

The chain is built from TRBV12-3 or TRBV12-4 and TRBJ2-7; TCRdb returns TRBD1, unconfirmable since there is no DNA. CDR3 length equals 17 residues. CDR3 amino acids: CASSPGTGHFGGYEQYF.

CDR3 in amino acids: CASSVSGTSSYEQYF. The chain couples TRBV7-2 to TRBJ2-7; the TCRdb D gene call, TRBD2, has no DNA to confirm it. Germline V lookup: CDR1 SGHTA, CDR2 FQGNSA. This CDR3 is built from 15 residues.